Listed here are 22 T cell receptor beta chains from one sample, sequenced in a study of blood T cell repertoires in COVID-19. Sequenced by immunoSEQ multiplex PCR; TCRdb stores in-frame clones only, minus some. The sample lists around 130,000 clones; roughly 84% were seen once. Sequenced sample: peripheral blood. Receptor source: a woman at least 80 years old with acute or convalescent COVID-19.

CDR3: CASSSSGARTYEQYF. CDR3 nucleotide sequence: TGTGCCAGCAGTAGCAGCGGGGCCCGAACCTACGAGCAGTACTTC. J is TRBJ2-7 and V is TRBV7-9; 7 bases fit TRBD2. The CDR3 extends over 15 amino acids. Germline assignment: CDR1 SEHNR and CDR2 FQNEAQ (reference sequence). V was clipped by 6 bases and J by 2 bases; unmatched bases: 10.

The J gene is TRBJ1-6, the V gene TRBV7-2; 7 bases are shared with TRBD1. With 2 bases clipped from V and 6 bases from J, the junction kept 4 bases outside the gene matches. The CDR3 contains 15 residues. Germline-derived CDR1 and CDR2 are SGHTA and FQGNSA. CDR3 DNA: TGTGCCAGCAGCTTAAGGGGGCGCGGTAATTCACCCCTCCACTTT. This codes for CASSLRGRGNSPLHF.

This sequence joins TRBV10-1 and TRBJ2-2, with TRBD2 as a possible D gene (6 bases). Trimming pared 6 bases from V and 5 bases from J, leaving 13 bases between. The CDR3 contains 14 residues. The germline V gene has CDR1 WNHNN and CDR2 SYGVQD (reference sequence). The CDR3 is CASRGLPETGELFF. The CDR3 DNA follows: TGCGCCAGCAGAGGACTACCGGAAACCGGGGAGCTGTTTTTT.

This clone occurred once. The CDR3 nucleotides read TGTGCCAGCAAGGGGGGAGGACTAGCGGACAATGAGCAGTTCTTC. Its translation: CASKGGGLADNEQFF. The chain links TRBV2 to TRBJ2-1; 10 nucleotides match TRBD2. With 7 bases clipped from V and 5 bases from J, the junction kept 8 bases outside the gene matches. The CDR3 runs to 15 residues. In germline, CDR1 is SNHLY, CDR2 FYNNEI. The whole variable domain, remainder taken from reference TRBV2 and TRBJ2-1, is EPEVTQTPSHQVTQMGQEVILRCVPISNHLYFYWYRQILGQKVEFLVSFYNNEISEKSEIFDDQFSVERPDGSNFTLKIRSTKLEDSAMYFCASKGGGLADNEQFFGPGTRLTVL.

The chain uses TRBV7-6 and TRBJ2-7; TRBD2 matches at 13 bases. J lost 6 bases, V lost 1 base, and 3 bases had no gene match. In germline, CDR1 is SGHVS, CDR2 FNYEAQ. The CDR3 length is 15 residues. In DNA form, the CDR3 reads TGTGCCAGCAGCTTAGAAACTAGCGGGAGGGCCGAGCAGTACTTC. Encoded protein: CASSLETSGRAEQYF.

This CDR3 reads CASSPLYQETQYF. CDR3 bases: TGTGCCAGCTCACCTCTGTACCAAGAGACCCAGTACTTC. The chain employs TRBV18 and TRBJ2-5; D remains unclear. Trimming took 3 bases from V and 0 from J, leaving 5 bases between them. The CDR3 is 13 residues long. The germline CDR1 and CDR2 sequences are KGHSH and LQKENI.

This chain connects TRBV7-2 to TRBJ1-5; 9 bases map to TRBD1. CDR3 length: 15 amino acids. Germline V lookup: CDR1 SGHTA, CDR2 FQGNSA. The ends lost 2 bases at V and 7 bases at J; junction bases unmatched: 6. The CDR3 nucleotides read TGTGCCAGCAGCTTATTGGGACAGGGACGACAGCCCCAGCATTTT. Protein: CASSLLGQGRQPQHF.

The chain is built from TRBV2 and TRBJ2-6; 7 positions agree with TRBD1. Germline V gene data show CDR1 as SNHLY and CDR2 as FYNNEI. This CDR3 is built from 15 residues. With V trimmed by 2 bases and J by 2 bases, 0 bases remained unmatched. The CDR3, as DNA: TGTGCCAGCAGTGAAACAGGGGCTGGGGCCAACGTCCTGACTTTC. Translated: CASSETGAGANVLTF.

The chain is built from TRBV6-6 and TRBJ2-3, with 9 bases aligning to TRBD2. The length of the CDR3 is 15 residues. CDR1 and CDR2 (germline): MNHNY, SVGAGI (reference sequence). J lost 4 bases, V lost 3 bases, and 5 bases had no gene match. The CDR3 reads CASSYISGGSDTQYF. The CDR3 DNA reads as TGTGCCAGCAGTTATATTAGCGGGGGCTCAGATACGCAGTATTTT.

The rearrangement uses TRBV19 and TRBJ1-5; 9 bases are shared with TRBD1. The CDR3 consists of 17 residues. CDR1 and CDR2 from the germline V gene are LNHDA and SQIVND (reference sequence). With V trimmed by 10 bases and J by 4 bases, 17 bases remained unmatched. CDR3 residues: CATQGGQGRGRNQPQHF. In DNA form, the CDR3 reads TGTGCCACCCAGGGAGGACAGGGGCGGGGACGTAATCAGCCCCAGCATTTT.

The chain has TRBV7-2 and TRBJ2-3; 8 bases agree with TRBD1. This CDR3 has 15 residues. V was pared by 5 bases and J by 1 base, with 5 bases of the junction left unmatched. Per germline, CDR1 SGHTA and CDR2 FQGNSA. CDR3 sequence: CASSRQGAGTDTQYF. CDR3 bases: TGTGCCAGCAGCCGCCAGGGGGCTGGCACAGATACGCAGTATTTT.

V and J are TRBV7-2 and TRBJ1-3; 9 bases line up with TRBD1. The CDR3 totals 18 residues. Germline V gene lookup returns CDR1 SGHTA and CDR2 FQGNSA. The trim removed 2 bases at V and 1 base at J, leaving 9 bases unmatched. The CDR3 nucleotides are TGTGCCAGCAGCTTAAGGCGGACAGGGGAAGGTTCTGGAAACACCATATATTTT. This translates into CASSLRRTGEGSGNTIYF.

CDR3 nucleotides: TGTGCCAGCAGCCCTGGACAGGGGGCCGGCAATGAGCAGTTCTTC. Amino acid sequence: CASSPGQGAGNEQFF. This chain uses TRBV7-6 with TRBJ2-1; 11 nucleotides align to TRBD1. Losses at the gene ends were 5 bases for V and 6 bases for J; bases not matched to a gene: 6. Germline V lookup: CDR1 SGHVS, CDR2 FNYEAQ. The CDR3 has 15 residues.

This rearrangement joins TRBV11-2 to TRBJ2-2; 13 nucleotides match TRBD2. CDR1 and CDR2 from the germline V gene are SGHAT and FQNNGV. CDR3 length: 18 residues. V was clipped by 0 bases and J by 5 bases; unmatched bases: 6. The CDR3 region is CASSLDRPGLAGTGELFF. The CDR3 DNA reads TGTGCCAGCAGCTTAGATCGGCCGGGACTAGCGGGGACCGGGGAGCTGTTTTTT.

CDR3 in DNA: TGTGCCAGTAGTAAAGCGGGGACGCGCTACGAGCAGTACTTC. Translation: CASSKAGTRYEQYF. V gene TRBV19 combines with J gene TRBJ2-7; TRBD2 agrees at 7 bases. The germline V gene has CDR1 LNHDA and CDR2 SQIVND (reference sequence). With 4 bases clipped from V and 3 bases from J, the junction kept 6 bases outside the gene matches. The CDR3 runs 14 residues.

In this sample, this clone turned up once. V is TRBV6-5 and J is TRBJ1-6, with TRBD1 as a possible D gene (6 bases). Looked up from germline, CDR1 is MNHEY and CDR2 is SVGAGI. The CDR3 totals 14 residues. Trimming left V 6 bases short and J 9 bases short, with 15 bases between. The CDR3 loop is CASRKDRTISPLHF. The DNA for the CDR3 is TGTGCCAGCAGAAAAGACAGGACCATTTCACCCCTCCACTTT.

This chain uses TRBV7-9 with TRBJ1-2; the match to TRBD1 covers 7 bases. The germline CDR1 and CDR2 sequences are SEHNR and FQNEAQ (reference sequence). V was pared by 3 bases and J by 2 bases, with 9 bases of the junction left unmatched. This CDR3 spans 16 amino acids. CDR3 bases: TGTGCCAGCAGCTTCTTTTCTGTGGACAGGAACTATGGCTACACCTTC. Translated: CASSFFSVDRNYGYTF.

The rearrangement joins TRBV11-2 to TRBJ1-1; 7 bases agree with TRBD1. Germline loops: CDR1 SGHAT, CDR2 FQNNGV. Germline trimming cut 0 bases from V and 2 bases from J; bases unmatched to any gene: 3. The CDR3 extends over 15 amino acids. CDR3 protein: CASSLERGLNTEAFF. CDR3 DNA sequence: TGTGCCAGCAGCTTAGAAAGGGGGCTCAACACTGAAGCTTTCTTT.

This rearrangement joins TRBV6-5 to TRBJ1-1, with D perhaps TRBD1 (6 bases). Trimming stripped 10 bases from V and 1 base from J, with 19 bases between. The germline V gene encodes CDR1 MNHEY and CDR2 SVGAGI. CDR3 length equals 15 residues. The CDR3 DNA follows: TGTGCCACCAACCCAGAGAGGGGGAGGAACACTGAAGCTTTCTTT. This gives the protein CATNPERGRNTEAFF.

This clone was observed a few times. V is TRBV12-5 and J is TRBJ1-1, with D possibly being TRBD1 (6 bases). The germline V gene encodes CDR1 LGHNT and CDR2 FRNRAP. This CDR3 contains 16 residues. V was trimmed by 2 bases and J by 7 bases, leaving 20 bases between them. The CDR3 DNA reads as TGTGCTAGTGGTTTGAGTTTAGGGGGACACCTGAATGAAGCTTTCTTT. It is translated as CASGLSLGGHLNEAFF.

The chain has TRBV4-3 and TRBJ1-2; D gene ambiguous. The V end lost 0 bases, the J end lost 8 bases, and 16 bases lay between the germline ends. Germline CDR1 and CDR2: LGHNA and YSLEER. The CDR3 is 15 residues long. This CDR3 reads CASSQDLAGLRGYTF. For the CDR3, the DNA is TGCGCCAGCAGCCAAGACTTGGCAGGACTTAGAGGCTACACCTTC.

In this sample, this clone turned up a few times. The genes are TRBV15 and TRBJ1-1; the match to TRBD1 covers 7 bases. V was pared by 0 bases and J by 3 bases, with 7 bases of the junction left unmatched. Germline loops: CDR1 LNHNV, CDR2 YYDKDF (reference sequence). This CDR3 has 16 amino acids. The CDR3: CATSRDRKGGDTEAFF. In DNA, the CDR3 is TGTGCCACCAGCAGAGATCGTAAAGGGGGCGACACTGAAGCTTTCTTT.